The rows below give T cell receptor beta chains drawn from one sample of a study of shared clonotypes between healthy human individuals. The repertoire was sequenced with immunoSEQ multiplex PCR; TCRdb's copy has only in-frame clones and lacks some. Altogether 110,000 or so clones are present, around 71% being singletons, with the ten largest covering approximately 23%. Sequenced sample: memory CD8+ T cells sorted from blood. The receptors were sampled from a woman aged 25 to 39 in good health. Both conserved end residues are part of each CDR3. Each record gives: D gene, V gene, clone size, J gene, CDR3 protein, CDR3 DNA. The D gene is left open where the match is weak. Not every row has a clone size; where given, it reads once, few, many or a size class.

-	TRBV7-9	-	TRBJ1-1	CASSLWAGELNTEAFF	TGTGCCAGCAGCTTATGGGCAGGGGAACTGAACACTGAAGCTTTCTTT
-	TRBV5-1	few	TRBJ2-2	CASSFGGELFF	TGCGCCAGCAGCTTTGGCGGGGAGCTGTTTTTT
-	TRBV16	-	TRBJ1-1	CASSQTGAEAFF	TGTGCCAGCAGCCAGACAGGAGCTGAAGCTTTCTTT
TRBD2	TRBV5-1	-	TRBJ2-3	CASSCLAAPGLPYCSTDTQYF	TGCGCCAGCAGCTGTCTCGCTGCGCCGGGACTACCCTACTGTAGCACAGATACGCAGTATTTT
-	TRBV5-4	few	TRBJ2-2	CASSFGTHNTGELFF	TGTGCCAGCAGCTTCGGGACTCATAACACCGGGGAGCTGTTTTTT
TRBD2	TRBV4-1	-	TRBJ2-7	CASSLAGVSYEQYF	TGCGCCAGCAGCCTAGCGGGAGTTTCCTACGAGCAGTACTTC
TRBD2	TRBV4-2	-	TRBJ2-2	CASSQESLAWEGGGELFF	TGTGCCAGCAGCCAAGAAAGTCTAGCGTGGGAGGGTGGCGGGGAGCTGTTTTTT
TRBD1	TRBV10-3	few	TRBJ1-1	CAISETGVGTEAFF	TGTGCCATCAGTGAAACAGGGGTCGGCACTGAAGCTTTCTTT
-	TRBV28	-	TRBJ2-2	CASSLGSRDTGELFF	TGTGCCAGCAGCCTGGGGTCTAGGGACACCGGGGAGCTGTTTTTT
TRBD1	TRBV27	-	TRBJ1-2	CASRRGGQHNYGYTF	TGTGCCAGCAGAAGAGGGGGACAGCACAACTATGGCTACACCTTC
TRBD2	TRBV19	-	TRBJ2-3	CASSWRGRATDTQYF	TGTGCCAGTAGTTGGCGCGGGAGGGCCACAGATACGCAGTATTTT
TRBD1	TRBV7-2	-	TRBJ2-7	CASSPRGIQRTPYEQYF	TGTGCCAGCAGTCCCAGGGGGATACAGCGGACTCCCTACGAGCAGTACTTC
-	TRBV7-9	-	TRBJ2-7	CASSPLDPYEQYF	TGTGCCAGCAGCCCCCTGGACCCCTACGAGCAGTACTTC
-	TRBV4-1	once	TRBJ2-2	CASSEGLGNTGELFF	TGCGCCAGCAGCGAAGGACTTGGAAACACCGGGGAGCTGTTTTTT
-	TRBV28	few	TRBJ1-2	CASSPPGRGRDGYTF	TGTGCCAGCAGTCCCCCGGGCAGGGGCAGGGATGGCTACACCTTC
TRBD1	TRBV7-8	-	TRBJ2-7	CASSRRDSAYEQYF	TGTGCCAGCAGCCGAAGGGACAGTGCCTACGAGCAGTACTTC
TRBD1	TRBV4-2	many	TRBJ2-1	CASSPEAGQGDNEQFF	TGTGCCAGCAGCCCCGAGGCGGGACAGGGGGACAATGAGCAGTTCTTC
TRBD2	TRBV27	-	TRBJ2-1	CASRLGASGRDEQFF	TGTGCCAGCCGGCTCGGGGCTAGCGGGAGGGATGAGCAGTTCTTC
-	TRBV29-1	-	TRBJ1-1	CSVDTQGPMNTEAFF	TGCAGCGTTGACACCCAGGGTCCCATGAACACTGAAGCTTTCTTT
TRBD1	TRBV6-1	-	TRBJ2-7	CASSEQGAPYEQYF	TGTGCCAGCAGTGAGCAGGGGGCTCCCTACGAGCAGTACTTC
-	TRBV2	-	TRBJ2-7	CASGIGSYEQYF	TGTGCCAGCGGCATAGGGTCCTACGAGCAGTACTTC
-	TRBV6-5	-	TRBJ1-5	CASSSHQTLTAQHF	TGTGCCAGCAGTTCCCACCAGACGCTGACGGCCCAGCATTTT
-	TRBV28	few	TRBJ1-2	CASSLCRGACGYTF	TGTGCCAGCAGTTTATGCCGGGGGGCGTGTGGCTACACCTTC
TRBD2	TRBV30	-	TRBJ2-7	CAWSPLAVTYEQYF	TGTGCCTGGAGTCCCCTAGCGGTTACCTACGAGCAGTACTTC
TRBD1	TRBV28	-	TRBJ1-5	CASSSGTEYNQPQHF	TGTGCCAGCAGCTCCGGGACAGAATACAATCAGCCCCAGCATTTT
TRBD2	TRBV6-1	-	TRBJ2-3	CASSEEAGGVDTQYF	TGTGCCAGCAGTGAAGAAGCGGGAGGGGTAGATACGCAGTATTTT
TRBD1	TRBV6-6	-	TRBJ2-1	CASRRQGNNEQFF	TGTGCCAGCAGACGACAGGGAAACAATGAGCAGTTCTTC
-	TRBV27	-	TRBJ1-2	CASRSGRLGYTF	TGTGCCAGCCGTTCCGGGAGGCTTGGCTACACCTTC
-	TRBV5-6	-	TRBJ1-1	CASSLEGLANTEAFF	TGTGCCAGCAGCTTGGAGGGATTGGCGAACACTGAAGCTTTCTTT
-	TRBV15	-	TRBJ1-5	CATSRDRASPNQPQHF	TGTGCCACCAGCAGAGATAGGGCCTCTCCCAATCAGCCCCAGCATTTT
-	TRBV10-3	-	TRBJ2-1	CAISEKGKLDNEQFF	TGTGCCATCAGTGAGAAGGGGAAACTAGACAATGAGCAGTTCTTC
-	TRBV25-1	once	TRBJ2-1	CASTASDGSYNEQFF	TGTGCCAGCACAGCCAGCGACGGATCTTACAATGAGCAGTTCTTC
-	TRBV25-1	many	TRBJ1-4	CASSEGREVGKLFF	TGTGCCAGCAGTGAAGGAAGAGAAGTGGGGAAACTGTTTTTT
-	TRBV11-2	few	TRBJ1-2	CASSLDRTNYGYTF	TGTGCCAGCAGCTTAGACAGGACTAACTATGGCTACACCTTC
TRBD2	TRBV7-9	few	TRBJ2-1	CASSLASLAVTYNEQFF	TGTGCCAGCAGCTTAGCTTCTCTAGCGGTTACCTACAATGAGCAGTTCTTC
-	TRBV28	few	TRBJ2-1	CASSSRVESLSSYNEQFF	TGTGCCAGCAGTTCCCGTGTAGAGAGCCTTAGCTCCTACAATGAGCAGTTCTTC
TRBD1	TRBV25-1	many	TRBJ2-7	CASSVQGRQTYEQYF	TGTGCCAGCAGTGTACAGGGGCGGCAAACCTACGAGCAGTACTTC
-	TRBV5-6	-	TRBJ2-2	CASSLAMVGGELFF	TGTGCCAGCAGCTTGGCCATGGTAGGCGGGGAGCTGTTTTTT
-	TRBV28	medium-sized	TRBJ2-6	CASRYRGANVLTF	TGTGCCAGCAGGTACAGGGGGGCCAACGTCCTGACTTTC
-	TRBV7-2	-	TRBJ1-2	CASSLVDGNYGYTF	TGTGCCAGCAGCTTAGTGGACGGGAACTATGGCTACACCTTC
-	TRBV5-1	-	TRBJ2-7	CASSLAGPGAEQYF	TGCGCCAGCAGCTTGGCCGGGCCGGGGGCCGAGCAGTACTTC
-	TRBV6-5	-	TRBJ1-5	CASSPRRGTLEPQHF	TGTGCCAGCAGTCCCAGGCGGGGGACTTTAGAGCCCCAGCATTTT
TRBD2	TRBV25-1	few	TRBJ2-1	CASTPAGDNSYNEQFF	TGTGCCAGCACTCCAGCGGGGGACAACTCCTACAATGAGCAGTTCTTC
TRBD1	TRBV5-4	-	TRBJ2-7	CASSAGTEGLEQYF	TGTGCCAGCAGTGCTGGGACAGAAGGGCTCGAGCAGTACTTC
TRBD1	TRBV7-6	many	TRBJ1-2	CASSQGGGPPYTF	TGTGCCAGCAGCCAGGGGGGGGGCCCACCCTACACCTTC
-	TRBV7-2	-	TRBJ2-7	CASSLEGTAYEQYF	TGTGCCAGCAGCTTAGAGGGGACGGCTTACGAGCAGTACTTC
-	TRBV6-6	many	TRBJ1-1	CASSNTLTEAFF	TGTGCCAGCAGCAACACTTTGACTGAAGCTTTCTTT
-	TRBV6-1	many	TRBJ1-5	CASTGGGEHQPQHF	TGTGCCAGCACCGGGGGAGGGGAGCATCAGCCCCAGCATTTT
TRBD2	TRBV29-1	few	TRBJ2-2	CSVAASGDAGELFF	TGCAGCGTTGCCGCTAGCGGGGACGCCGGGGAGCTGTTTTTT
-	TRBV5-5	-	TRBJ1-1	CASSLSGTEAFF	TGTGCCAGCAGCTTATCAGGTACTGAAGCTTTCTTT